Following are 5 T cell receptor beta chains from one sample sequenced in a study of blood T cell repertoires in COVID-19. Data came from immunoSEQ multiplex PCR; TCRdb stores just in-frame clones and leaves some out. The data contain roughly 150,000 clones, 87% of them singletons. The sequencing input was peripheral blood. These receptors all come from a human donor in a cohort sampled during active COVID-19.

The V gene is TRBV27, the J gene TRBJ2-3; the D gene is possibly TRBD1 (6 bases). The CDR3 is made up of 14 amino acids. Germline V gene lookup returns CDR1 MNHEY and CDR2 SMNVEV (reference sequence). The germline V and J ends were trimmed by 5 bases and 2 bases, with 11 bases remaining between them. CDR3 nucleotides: TGTGCCAGCAGTGGTGACAGGTTCACAGATACGCAGTATTTT. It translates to CASSGDRFTDTQYF.

The CDR3 region is CASSLGARGLTDTQYF. The CDR3 bases are TGCGCCAGCAGCTTGGGTGCGCGGGGCCTCACAGATACGCAGTATTTT. The genes are TRBV5-1 and TRBJ2-3; D is possibly TRBD2 (6 bases). Germline V gene lookup returns CDR1 SGHRS and CDR2 YFSETQ. V was clipped by 0 bases and J by 2 bases, with 13 bases between them. The CDR3 has 16 amino acids. Full variable domain (rest looked up from reference TRBV5-1 and TRBJ2-3): KAGVTQTPRYLIKTRGQQVTLSCSPISGHRSVSWYQQTPGQGLQFLFEYFSETQRNKGNFPGRFSGRQFSNSRSEMNVSTLELGDSALYLCASSLGARGLTDTQYFGPGTRLTVL.

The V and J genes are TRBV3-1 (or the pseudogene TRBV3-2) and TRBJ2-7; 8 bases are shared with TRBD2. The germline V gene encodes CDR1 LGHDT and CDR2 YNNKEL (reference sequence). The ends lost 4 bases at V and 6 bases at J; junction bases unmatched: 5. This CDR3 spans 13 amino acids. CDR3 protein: CASSLGLASEQYF. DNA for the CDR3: TGTGCCAGCAGCCTTGGACTAGCAAGCGAGCAGTACTTC.

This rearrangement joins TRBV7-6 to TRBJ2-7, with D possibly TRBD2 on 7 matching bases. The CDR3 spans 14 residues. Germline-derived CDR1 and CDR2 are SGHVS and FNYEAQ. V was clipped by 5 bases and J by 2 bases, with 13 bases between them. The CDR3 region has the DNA TGTGCCAGCAGCCGGGGGGCGCCCACCTACGAGCAGTACTTC. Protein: CASSRGAPTYEQYF. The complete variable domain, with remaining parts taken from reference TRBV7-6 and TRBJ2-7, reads GAGVSQSPRYKVTKRGQDVALRCDPISGHVSLYWYRQALGQGPEFLTYFNYEAQQDKSGLPNDRFSAERPEGSISTLTIQRTEQRDSAMYRCASSRGAPTYEQYFGPGTRLTVT.

The CDR3 here is CASSLLVWQGNTEAFF. CDR3 coding DNA: TGTGCCAGCAGCTTGTTAGTTTGGCAGGGGAACACTGAAGCTTTCTTT. The chain recombines TRBV5-6 with TRBJ1-1; a possible D gene is TRBD1 (5 bases). V was cut by 1 base and J by 1 base, with 14 bases left in between. The germline V gene encodes CDR1 SGHDT and CDR2 YYEEEE. The CDR3 runs to 16 residues.